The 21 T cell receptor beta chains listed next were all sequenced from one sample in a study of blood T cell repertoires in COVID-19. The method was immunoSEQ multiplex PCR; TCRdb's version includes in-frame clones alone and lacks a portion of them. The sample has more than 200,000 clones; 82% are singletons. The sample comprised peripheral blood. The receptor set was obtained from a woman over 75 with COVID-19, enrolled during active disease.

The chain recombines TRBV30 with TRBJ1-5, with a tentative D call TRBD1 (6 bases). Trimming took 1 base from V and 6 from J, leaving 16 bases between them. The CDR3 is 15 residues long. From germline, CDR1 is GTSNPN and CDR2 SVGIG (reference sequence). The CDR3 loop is CAWSARDTLGQPQHF. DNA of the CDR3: TGTGCCTGGAGTGCCCGGGACACCCTCGGTCAGCCCCAGCATTTT.

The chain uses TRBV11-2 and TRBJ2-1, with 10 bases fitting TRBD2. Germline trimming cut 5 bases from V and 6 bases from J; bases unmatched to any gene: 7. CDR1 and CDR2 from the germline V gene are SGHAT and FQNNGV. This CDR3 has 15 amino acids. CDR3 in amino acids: CASSTIAGGVNEQFF. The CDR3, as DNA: TGTGCCAGCAGCACTATAGCGGGGGGTGTCAATGAGCAGTTCTTC.

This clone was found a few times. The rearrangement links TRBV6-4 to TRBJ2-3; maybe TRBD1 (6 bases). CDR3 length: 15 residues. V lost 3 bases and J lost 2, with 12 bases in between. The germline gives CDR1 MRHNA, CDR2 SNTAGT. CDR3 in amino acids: CASSEGQHYTDTQYF. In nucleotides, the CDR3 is TGTGCCAGCAGTGAAGGACAGCATTACACAGATACGCAGTATTTT.

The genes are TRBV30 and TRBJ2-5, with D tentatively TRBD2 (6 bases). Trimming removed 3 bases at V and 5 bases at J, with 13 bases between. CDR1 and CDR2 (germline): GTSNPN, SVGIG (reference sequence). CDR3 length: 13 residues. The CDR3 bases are TGTGCCTGGAGGGTTTCGGGAGCGGAGACCCAGTACTTC. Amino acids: CAWRVSGAETQYF.

In DNA, the CDR3 is TGCGCCAGCAGAGGGGGTTCCTCGGAAGCTTTCTTT. Protein sequence: CASRGGSSEAFF. The chain carries TRBV10-2 and TRBJ1-1; TRBD1 might be the D (6 bases). Germline values: CDR1 WSHSY, CDR2 SAAADI. Trimming removed 6 bases at V and 8 bases at J, with 13 bases between. The CDR3 is 12 residues long.

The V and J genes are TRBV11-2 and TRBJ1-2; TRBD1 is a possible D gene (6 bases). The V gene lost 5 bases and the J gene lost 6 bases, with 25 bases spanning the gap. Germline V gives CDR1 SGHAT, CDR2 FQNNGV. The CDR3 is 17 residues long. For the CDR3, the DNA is TGTGCCAGCAGCCGCCGTCAGGGGCCCCCCCCTCTTAATGGCTACACCTTC. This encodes CASSRRQGPPPLNGYTF.

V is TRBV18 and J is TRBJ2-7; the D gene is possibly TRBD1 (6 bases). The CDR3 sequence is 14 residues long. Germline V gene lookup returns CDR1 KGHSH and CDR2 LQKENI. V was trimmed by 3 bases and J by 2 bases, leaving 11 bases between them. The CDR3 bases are TGTGCCAGCTCACCGAGACAGGAAACCTACGAGCAGTACTTC. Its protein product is CASSPRQETYEQYF. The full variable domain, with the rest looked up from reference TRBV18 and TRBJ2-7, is NAGVMQNPRHLVRRRGQEARLRCSPMKGHSHVYWYRQLPEEGLKFMVYLQKENIIDESGMPKERFSAEFPKEGPSILRIQQVVRGDSAAYFCASSPRQETYEQYFGPGTRLTVT.

The CDR3: CASSPSRGSGNTIYF. The CDR3 nucleotides are TGTGCCAGCAGCCCGTCCAGGGGCTCTGGAAACACCATATATTTT. This rearrangement joins TRBV7-6 to TRBJ1-3, with D maybe TRBD1 (6 bases). Trimming removed 5 bases from V and 0 bases from J, with 11 bases in between. This CDR3 region has 15 residues. CDR1 SGHVS and CDR2 FNYEAQ come from the germline V gene.

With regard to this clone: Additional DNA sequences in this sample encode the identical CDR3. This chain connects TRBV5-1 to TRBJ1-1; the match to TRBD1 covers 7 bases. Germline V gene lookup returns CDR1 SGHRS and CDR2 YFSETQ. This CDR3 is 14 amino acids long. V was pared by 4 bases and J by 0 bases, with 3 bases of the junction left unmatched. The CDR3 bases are TGCGCCAGCAGCCAAGGGACAGTGAACACTGAAGCTTTCTTT. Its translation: CASSQGTVNTEAFF.

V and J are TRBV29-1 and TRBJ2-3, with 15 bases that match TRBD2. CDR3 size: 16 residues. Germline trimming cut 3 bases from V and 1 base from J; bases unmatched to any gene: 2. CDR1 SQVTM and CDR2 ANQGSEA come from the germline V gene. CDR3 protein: CSVEGLAGGGTDTQYF. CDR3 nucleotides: TGCAGCGTTGAGGGACTAGCGGGAGGCGGCACAGATACGCAGTATTTT.

CDR3 DNA: TGTGCCACCAGTGGTACAGGGGGCGCGGGTTTCACAGATACGCAGTATTTT. Its translation is CATSGTGGAGFTDTQYF. V is TRBV24-1 and J is TRBJ2-3; 9 nucleotides match TRBD1. The CDR3 contains 17 residues. V dropped 5 bases and J dropped 2; count of bases not matched to a gene: 10. Germline V lookup: CDR1 KGHDR, CDR2 SFDVKD.

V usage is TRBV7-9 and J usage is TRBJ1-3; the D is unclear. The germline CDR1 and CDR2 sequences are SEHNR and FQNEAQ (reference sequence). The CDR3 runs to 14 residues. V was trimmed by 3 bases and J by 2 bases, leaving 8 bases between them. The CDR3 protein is CASSFGQTGNTIYF. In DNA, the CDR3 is TGTGCCAGCAGCTTTGGTCAGACTGGAAACACCATATATTTT. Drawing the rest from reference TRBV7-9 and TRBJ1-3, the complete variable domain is DTGVSQNPRHKITKRGQNVTFRCDPISEHNRLYWYRQTLGQGPEFLTYFQNEAQLEKSRLLSDRFSAERPKGSFSTLEIQRTEQGDSAMYLCASSFGQTGNTIYFGEGSWLTVV.

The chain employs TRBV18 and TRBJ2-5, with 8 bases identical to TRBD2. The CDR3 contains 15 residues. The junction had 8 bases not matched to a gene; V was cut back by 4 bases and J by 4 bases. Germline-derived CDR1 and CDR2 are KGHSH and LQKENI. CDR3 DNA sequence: TGTGCCAGCTCACTAGCCGGGGGGGCAGGAGAGACCCAGTACTTC. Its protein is CASSLAGGAGETQYF.

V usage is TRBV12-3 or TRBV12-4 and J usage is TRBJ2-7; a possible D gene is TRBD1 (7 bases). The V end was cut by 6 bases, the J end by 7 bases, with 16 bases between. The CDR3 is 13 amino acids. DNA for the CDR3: TGTGCCAGCAGCCAAAAGGGGGCGGGGGAGCAGTACTTC. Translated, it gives CASSQKGAGEQYF.

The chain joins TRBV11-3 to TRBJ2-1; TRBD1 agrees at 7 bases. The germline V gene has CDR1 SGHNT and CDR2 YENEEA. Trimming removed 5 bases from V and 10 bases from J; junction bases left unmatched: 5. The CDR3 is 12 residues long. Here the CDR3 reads CASSVGGREQFF. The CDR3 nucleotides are TGTGCCAGCAGCGTAGGGGGCAGGGAGCAGTTCTTC.

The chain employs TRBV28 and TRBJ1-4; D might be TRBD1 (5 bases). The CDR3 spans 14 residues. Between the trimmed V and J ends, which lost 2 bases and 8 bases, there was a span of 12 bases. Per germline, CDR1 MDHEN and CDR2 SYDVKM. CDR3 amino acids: CASSLRPGGEKLFF. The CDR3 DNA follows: TGTGCCAGCAGTTTAAGACCCGGGGGGGAAAAACTGTTTTTT.

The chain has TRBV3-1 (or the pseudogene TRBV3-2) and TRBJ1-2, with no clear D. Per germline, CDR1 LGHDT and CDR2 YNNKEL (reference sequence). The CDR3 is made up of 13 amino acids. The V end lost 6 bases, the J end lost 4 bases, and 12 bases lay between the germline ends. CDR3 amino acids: CASSPERSYGYTF. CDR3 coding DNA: TGTGCCAGCAGTCCCGAAAGGAGCTATGGCTACACCTTC.

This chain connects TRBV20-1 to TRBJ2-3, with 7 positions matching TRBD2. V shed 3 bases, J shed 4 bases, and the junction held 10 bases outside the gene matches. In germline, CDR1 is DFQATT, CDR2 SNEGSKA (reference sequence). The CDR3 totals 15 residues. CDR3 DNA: TGCAGTGCTAGTCTTGGGGGGAGGGCCTCAGATACGCAGTATTTT. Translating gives CSASLGGRASDTQYF.

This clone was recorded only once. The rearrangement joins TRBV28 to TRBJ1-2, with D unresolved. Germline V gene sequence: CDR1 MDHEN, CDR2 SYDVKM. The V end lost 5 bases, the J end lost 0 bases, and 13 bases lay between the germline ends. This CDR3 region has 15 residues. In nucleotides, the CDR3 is TGTGCCAGCAGTCCCCGGGGTTCAGCTAACTATGGCTACACCTTC. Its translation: CASSPRGSANYGYTF.

The CDR3 sequence: CASSVGQGGPYEQYF. CDR3 in DNA: TGTGCCAGCAGCGTAGGTCAGGGGGGACCTTACGAGCAGTACTTC. The chain couples TRBV9 to TRBJ2-7; tentatively, D is TRBD1 (7 bases). Trimming stripped 0 bases from V and 4 bases from J, with 14 bases between. In germline, CDR1 is SGDLS, CDR2 YYNGEE. The CDR3 consists of 15 residues.

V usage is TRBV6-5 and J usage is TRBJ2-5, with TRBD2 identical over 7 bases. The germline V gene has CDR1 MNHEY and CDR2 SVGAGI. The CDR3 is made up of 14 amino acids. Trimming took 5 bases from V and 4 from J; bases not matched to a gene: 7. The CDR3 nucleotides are TGTGCCAGCAGTCCCGGGACTACTTTAGAGACCCAGTACTTC. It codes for CASSPGTTLETQYF.